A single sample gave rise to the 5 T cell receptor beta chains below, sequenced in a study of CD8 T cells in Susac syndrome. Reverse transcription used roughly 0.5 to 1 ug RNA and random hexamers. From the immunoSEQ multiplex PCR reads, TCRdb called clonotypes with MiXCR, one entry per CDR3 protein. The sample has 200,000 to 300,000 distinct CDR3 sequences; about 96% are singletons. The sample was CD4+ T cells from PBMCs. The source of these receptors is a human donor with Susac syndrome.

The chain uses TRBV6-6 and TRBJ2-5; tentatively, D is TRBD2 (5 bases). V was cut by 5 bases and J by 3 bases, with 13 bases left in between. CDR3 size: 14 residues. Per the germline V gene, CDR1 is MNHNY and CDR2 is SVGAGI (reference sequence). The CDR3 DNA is TGTGCCAGCAGTCGCCCGAGCGGCGAAGAGACCCAGTACTTC. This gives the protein CASSRPSGEETQYF.

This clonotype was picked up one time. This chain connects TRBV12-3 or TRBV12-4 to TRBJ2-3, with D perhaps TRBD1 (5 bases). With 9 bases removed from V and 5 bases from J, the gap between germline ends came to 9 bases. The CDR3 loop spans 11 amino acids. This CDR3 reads CASTGRDTQYF. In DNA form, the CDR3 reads TGTGCCAGTACAGGCCGAGATACGCAGTATTTT.

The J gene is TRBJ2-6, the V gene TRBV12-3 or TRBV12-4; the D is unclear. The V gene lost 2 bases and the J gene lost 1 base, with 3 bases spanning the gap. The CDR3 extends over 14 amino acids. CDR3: CASSLRSGANVLTF. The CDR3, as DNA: TGTGCCAGCAGTTTAAGGTCTGGGGCCAACGTCCTGACTTTC.

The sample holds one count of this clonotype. CDR3 loop: CASSLAGGQGPGQYF. The CDR3 nucleotides read TGTGCCAGCAGCTTAGCGGGCGGACAGGGGCCGGGGCAGTACTTC. The chain links TRBV7-9 to TRBJ2-7; 9 bases map to TRBD1. This CDR3 is built from 15 residues. The germline V gene encodes CDR1 SEHNR and CDR2 FQNEAQ (reference sequence). With V trimmed by 0 bases and J by 9 bases, 9 bases remained unmatched.

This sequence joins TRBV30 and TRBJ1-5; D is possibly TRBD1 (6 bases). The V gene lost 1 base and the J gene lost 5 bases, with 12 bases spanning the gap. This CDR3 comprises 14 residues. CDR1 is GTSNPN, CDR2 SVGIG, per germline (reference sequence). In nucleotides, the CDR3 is TGTGCCTGGAGTGCGACAGGACGCTATCAGCCCCAGCATTTT. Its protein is CAWSATGRYQPQHF.